This T cell receptor (beta chain) is drawn from a study of T-cell reconstitution after alpha-beta-depleted transplantation in children. Overall study findings and caveats: About two months after transplant, alpha-beta T cells reportedly came from several hundred expanded graft clones. One year post-transplant, T-cell counts and diversity were largely derived from T cells produced anew. Surviving recipient cells, namely T cells and thymic progenitors, were the source of high day-60 TCRbeta diversity in some patients.

V was pared by 3 bases and J by 1 base, with 9 bases between. Germline CDR1 reads SGHAT; CDR2 reads FQNNGV. This CDR3 has 14 residues. The TCRbeta library was prepared with unique molecular identifiers. Each CDR3 protein is one row after TCRdb ran MiXCR on the PCR reads. The table shows some 220,000 distinct CDR3 sequences, with approximately 11% occurring only once. This clonotype occurred many times. Antigen unknown. This receptor was taken from a child younger than two with acute myeloid leukemia, due to receive a stem cell transplant. Material: PBMCs, obtained before TCRalphabeta/CD19-depleted stem cell transplant. V is TRBV11-2 and J is TRBJ1-1; D remains unclear. DNA of the CDR3: TGTGCCAGCAGCTTTCTTGCCGCGAACACTGAAGCTTTCTTT. It yields the protein CASSFLAANTEAFF.